This T cell receptor (beta chain) emerged from a study of blood T cells in healthy people across ages (dated by TCRdb to between 2015 and 2016). With respect to the entire study: In model experiments, template switching captured about one uniquely barcoded TCR beta cDNA molecule for every two T cells. The study measured age-related changes in TCR beta repertoire diversity using deep sequencing normalized with unique cDNA molecular identifiers. Four age groups were formed from the donors: young (average approximately 15 years), middle-aged (around 41), aged (around 68) and long-lived (around 80). Using the same blood draw, the study looked at two additional independent replicas of 1 million unique cDNA reads for two donors, one aged 18 to 29 and the other aged 80 or older. To avoid experimental bias, donors of different ages were spread randomly across the sequencing lanes. Here is what the overall study found, with its caveats: Observed TCR beta diversity per million T cells fell roughly linearly with age, and a significant reduction was already apparent by age around 40. Observed TCR beta diversity correlated strongly with the percentage of naive T cells measured by flow cytometry. Estimates of total diversity from one million sequenced T cells were regarded as lower bounds and underestimates. Because profiling used bulk unsorted PBMCs, naive and antigen-experienced compartments could not be compared conclusively. The long-lived group showed more naive CD4+ T cells, fewer expanded clones and increased TCR diversity than the aged group, suggesting age selection. Donor CMV infection status was unknown, potentially confounding age-related changes in expanded clonotypes.

Library method: 5' RACE. TCRdb shows the sequencer as Illumina HiSeq 2500. The second PCR ran for roughly 7 to 11 cycles and used a J-beta primer mix along with a sample-barcoded 5' primer. Each TCR beta cDNA molecule received a unique molecular identifier from a template-switch 5' adaptor carrying 12 random nucleotides. Each sample yielded at least 2.5 million CDR3-containing paired-end reads. First-strand cDNA synthesis was performed from all RNA using the Mint cDNA synthesis kit, with priming by a TRBC-specific oligonucleotide. After uracil-DNA glycosylase treatment, a first 18-cycle PCR used universal primers M1SS and BC2_uni_R on all cDNA. Per the authors' processing: Each sample was normalized by randomly selecting 1 million high-quality reads, each carrying a distinct molecular identifier. Instead of being binned into consensus sequences, reads that shared molecular identifiers were thrown out. MiTCR, with a Q25 quality threshold and the strictest error-elimination algorithm, was used for CDR3 identification, clonotype clustering and error correction. Lower-bound total TCR beta diversity was estimated with a nonparametric unseen species model using Euler transformation. The public reads were reprocessed in TCRdb via fastp at Q25 and MiXCR, keeping in-frame beta chains. Merged by CDR3 protein, the rows form single entries marked with the most common genes and DNA. V and J calls and clone size were set by TCRdb, not the authors. The sample contains almost 300,000 distinct CDR3 sequences, 25% to 30% of them found a single time. The top ten clones comprise 25% to 35% of the sample.

The CDR1 and CDR2 encoded by the germline V gene (reference sequence) are PRHDT and FYEKMQ. The CDR3 contains 17 residues, cysteine and phenylalanine counted. The sequence is cut down to CDR3 DNA, 51 bases in frame from base 1. Germline trimming amounts to 10 bases on V and 1 base on J, with 16 as the count of junction bases outside the gene matches. On this clonotype: This clone's antigen is unknown. No base-level quality is on record; no much larger clone is a single base apart.

The roughly 39 donors, aged 6 to 90 years, were systemically healthy Caucasian individuals from Russia. Around 10 milliliters of peripheral blood were collected from each donor into EDTA-treated Vacutainer tubes. Ficoll-Paque density-gradient centrifugation was used to isolate PBMCs, with at least 7 million per sample. Trizol reagent was used to extract total RNA from PBMCs, with at least 5.5 micrograms per sample. For every donor, flow cytometry on a PBMC aliquot measured the percentage of naive CD45RAhigh/CD27high T cells. Rearrangement joined TRBV13 to TRBJ2-4; TRBD2 aligns with 7 central bases. The material sequenced was blood. This clonotype was obtained from a woman in her 70s in good health. The bases are TGTGCCACCCGGGTGAGCGGGACCGGGGGGGCCAAAAACATTCAGTACTTC. It is translated as CATRVSGTGGAKNIQYF.